This TCR beta chain emerged from a study of OX40 agonist ivuxolimab in advanced cancers. At the level of the study: Dose-escalation cases comprised hepatocellular carcinoma, melanoma, renal cell or head and neck cancer. The mean age was approximately 60 years, ranging from 23 to 79, with 65% to 85% of participants male.

The method was immunoSEQ multiplex PCR; TCRdb's version includes in-frame clones alone and lacks a portion of them. Of about 58,000 clones listed, under 85% are singletons. Enrollment shut out patients with autoimmune disease history or systemic immunosuppression. Blood sampling took place at baseline, cycle 4 day 1, and cycle 7 day 1. The CDR3 covers 15 residues. Germline-derived CDR1 and CDR2 are SGHTA and FQGNSA. The trim removed 7 bases at V and 5 bases at J, leaving 13 bases unmatched. This clone was seen only once. Source: CD4+ or CD8+ T cells sorted from blood, taken in a trial of the OX40 agonist ivuxolimab. This chain uses TRBV7-2 with TRBJ2-7; 8 nucleotides match TRBD2. The sequence was obtained from an adult with an advanced solid tumor such as melanoma, head and neck, liver or kidney cancer. The DNA of the CDR3 is TGTGCCAGCACCTTCTACGGCACCGGGAGGGACGAGCAGTACTTC. Its protein product is CASTFYGTGRDEQYF.